This T cell receptor (beta chain) stems from a study of blood T cell repertoires in COVID-19. In the study overall: T cells, B-cell-depleted T cells, or PBMCs provided the cDNA or gDNA that served as material.

The CDR3 has 17 amino acids. From germline, CDR1 is KGHSH and CDR2 LQKENI. Trimming took off 2 bases at V and 3 bases at J, with 18 bases between the two ends. Per the study methods: Researchers report that nucleated cell counts were estimated from reference gene primer amplification. Clones were sequenced by immunoSEQ multiplex PCR, and TCRdb holds only the in-frame ones, with some missing. The V and J calls and clone size were taken over from that table, and D and trimming were inferred from the DNA. Of fewer than 150,000 clones in the sample, around nine tenths were seen once. The sequencing input was peripheral blood. The origin of this receptor is a man between 50 and 59 years old with active or convalescent COVID-19. V usage is TRBV18 and J usage is TRBJ2-3, with D tentatively TRBD2 (5 bases). The CDR3 spells CASSPATGRVGTDTQYF. The CDR3 coding sequence is TGTGCCAGCTCACCAGCGACTGGGCGGGTAGGGACAGATACGCAGTATTTT.